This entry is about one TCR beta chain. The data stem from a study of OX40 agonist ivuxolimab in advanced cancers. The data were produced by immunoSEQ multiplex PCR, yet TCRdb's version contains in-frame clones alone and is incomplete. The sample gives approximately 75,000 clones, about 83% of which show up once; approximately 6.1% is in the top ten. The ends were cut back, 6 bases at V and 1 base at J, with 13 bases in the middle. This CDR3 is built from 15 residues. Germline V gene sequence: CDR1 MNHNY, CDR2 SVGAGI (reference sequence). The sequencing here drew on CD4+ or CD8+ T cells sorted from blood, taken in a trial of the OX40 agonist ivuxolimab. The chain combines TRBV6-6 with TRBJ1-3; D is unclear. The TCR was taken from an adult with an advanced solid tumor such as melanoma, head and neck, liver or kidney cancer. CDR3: CASRPSSVSGNTIYF. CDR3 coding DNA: TGTGCCAGCAGGCCCTCGTCCGTGTCTGGAAACACCATATATTTT.